This TCR beta chain is drawn from a study of blood T cell repertoires in COVID-19. Study details: Samples of COVID-19 (acute and convalescent) were obtained from the United States, Italy and Spain.

Trimming removed 4 bases from V and 7 bases from J; junction bases left unmatched: 7. The germline V gene has CDR1 ENHRY and CDR2 SYGVKD. This CDR3 spans 14 amino acids. Per the original methods: Researchers report that nucleated cell counts were estimated from reference gene primer amplification. Only in-frame clones appear in the TCRdb table, and some are missing; sequencing was by immunoSEQ multiplex PCR. The D gene and trimming were derived from the DNA, and the V and J assignments and clone size from that table. The sample consists of about 240,000 clones, 82% of them appearing once. The origin of this receptor is a woman between 55 and 75 years old with active or convalescent COVID-19. The sample consisted of peripheral blood. The chain recombines TRBV10-3 with TRBJ1-5; 7 positions agree with TRBD1. Here the CDR3 reads CAISVQGENQPQHF. Here the CDR3 DNA reads TGTGCCATCAGTGTGCAGGGGGAAAACCAGCCCCAGCATTTT.